These 17 T cell receptor beta chains came from one sample sequenced in a study of CD8+ T cells in alopecia areata. RNA was isolated and reverse transcribed to cDNA, the sequencing template. The assay was immunoSEQ multiplex PCR, and TCRdb's table has in-frame clones only and misses some. In the table there are approximately 130,000 clones, 45% to 50% of which are singletons. The source material was NKG2D-low CD8+ T cells sorted from blood. The receptors here all came from a human donor with alopecia areata.

The table lists this clone with a few counts. The chain links TRBV6-5 to TRBJ2-5, with 7 bases matching TRBD1. Germline CDR1 is MNHEY and CDR2 is SVGAGI. CDR3 size: 12 residues. The CDR3 DNA reads TGTGCTGCAGGGGGACCACGGGAGACCCAGTACTTC. This encodes CAAGGPRETQYF.

This chain joins TRBV4-1 and TRBJ1-2; D uncertain. The CDR3 length is 15 residues. Trimming shortened V by 1 base and J by 2 bases, and 11 bases separated the two germline ends. The germline CDR1 and CDR2 sequences are MGHRA and YSYEKL. The CDR3 coding sequence is TGCGCCAGCAGCCAAGTTCACTATGGAAACTATGGCTACACCTTC. Its protein is CASSQVHYGNYGYTF.

The J gene is TRBJ2-1, the V gene TRBV5-1, with D perhaps given as TRBD1 or TRBD2 (5 bases each). The V end lost 1 base, the J end lost 8 bases, and 16 bases lay between the germline ends. Germline CDR1 and CDR2: SGHRS and YFSETQ. There are 15 residues in the CDR3. The CDR3 bases are TGCGCCAGCAGCTTGAGGACTGGGGGTCGGGATGAGCAGTTCTTC. The encoded protein is CASSLRTGGRDEQFF.

V usage is TRBV29-1 and J usage is TRBJ2-2; no clear D. This CDR3 comprises 12 residues. The V and J ends lost 4 bases and 7 bases respectively, with 10 bases between them. Germline CDR1 is SQVTM and CDR2 is ANQGSEA. CDR3 sequence (DNA): TGCAGCGTTGTCGATAAGGACGGGGAGCTGTTTTTT. Encoded protein: CSVVDKDGELFF.

Only a few counts were recorded for this clone. V usage is TRBV4-1 and J usage is TRBJ2-6, with D possibly matching TRBD2 (6 bases). V was shortened by 0 bases and J by 0 bases, with 6 bases between the two germline ends. The CDR3 is 16 residues long. Per the germline V gene, CDR1 is MGHRA and CDR2 is YSYEKL. CDR3 DNA sequence: TGCGCCAGCAGCCAAGAGGAGGGCTCTGGGGCCAACGTCCTGACTTTC. It codes for CASSQEEGSGANVLTF.

V and J are TRBV5-1 and TRBJ2-5, with 7 nucleotides matching TRBD2. CDR1 SGHRS and CDR2 YFSETQ come from the germline V gene. J was trimmed by 5 bases and V by 4 bases; bases with no gene match: 11. CDR3 length equals 15 residues. Written as DNA, the CDR3 is TGCGCCAGCAGCCTCTGGGAGGGTGCTAAGGAGACCCAGTACTTC. As protein: CASSLWEGAKETQYF. Combining the CDR3 with reference TRBV5-1 and TRBJ2-5 gives the whole variable domain KAGVTQTPRYLIKTRGQQVTLSCSPISGHRSVSWYQQTPGQGLQFLFEYFSETQRNKGNFPGRFSGRQFSNSRSEMNVSTLELGDSALYLCASSLWEGAKETQYFGPGTRLLVL.

The J gene is TRBJ2-2, the V gene TRBV4-1; unclear D gene. CDR1 and CDR2 (germline): MGHRA, YSYEKL. V lost 5 bases to trimming and J lost 5 bases, with 12 bases between them. CDR3 size: 14 residues. The CDR3 loop reads CASSEAAVTGELFF. DNA of the CDR3: TGCGCCAGCAGCGAAGCTGCAGTGACCGGGGAGCTGTTTTTT.

This clone was found a few times. The CDR3, as DNA: TGCAGCGGCTCTACAGGGGGAGTCCAAGAGACCCAGTACTTC. This codes for CSGSTGGVQETQYF. V gene TRBV29-1 combines with J gene TRBJ2-5, with 8 positions matching TRBD1. The CDR3 totals 14 residues. The junction had 8 bases not matched to a gene; V was cut back by 7 bases and J by 1 base. Germline CDR1 SQVTM, CDR2 ANQGSEA.

The chain links TRBV29-1 to TRBJ1-4; TRBD1 is a possible D gene (5 bases). Germline loops: CDR1 SQVTM, CDR2 ANQGSEA. The CDR3 contains 14 residues. The V end was cut by 1 base, the J end by 8 bases, with 14 bases between. This CDR3 is CSVEVQGEEEKLFF. CDR3 DNA: TGCAGCGTTGAAGTTCAAGGGGAGGAAGAAAAACTGTTTTTT.

V and J are TRBV4-1 and TRBJ1-5; D is undetermined. V was shortened by 0 bases and J by 7 bases, with 7 bases between the two germline ends. CDR1 is MGHRA, CDR2 YSYEKL, per germline. The length of the CDR3 is 13 residues. The CDR3 bases are TGCGCCAGCAGCCAAGAATACATGCAGCCCCAGCATTTT. Translated: CASSQEYMQPQHF.

The rearrangement joins TRBV7-2 to TRBJ2-5; 7 nucleotides line up with TRBD2. V trimming: 6 bases; J trimming: 4 bases; junction bases outside the gene matches: 5. The length of the CDR3 is 13 residues. Germline loops: CDR1 SGHTA, CDR2 FQGNSA. The CDR3 is CASRQRGRETQYF. In DNA form, the CDR3 reads TGTGCCAGCAGGCAGCGGGGTCGAGAGACCCAGTACTTC.

The sample holds a few counts of this clone. CDR3 amino acids: CASSPEGWEDSYNEQFF. The CDR3 bases are TGTGCCAGCAGCCCCGAAGGGTGGGAGGACTCCTACAATGAGCAGTTCTTC. The chain recombines TRBV7-9 with TRBJ2-1, with a weak D call TRBD2 (6 bases). V lost 5 bases to trimming and J lost 0 bases, with 17 bases between them. This CDR3 spans 17 amino acids. In germline, CDR1 is SEHNR, CDR2 FQNEAQ (reference sequence).

This chain joins TRBV29-1 and TRBJ2-7, with a possible D match to TRBD1 (5 bases). Trimming took off 2 bases at V and 3 bases at J, with 8 bases between the two ends. Germline lookup yields CDR1 SQVTM and CDR2 ANQGSEA. The CDR3 covers 12 residues. DNA of the CDR3: TGCAGCGTTGAACAGGGCCGCTACGAGCAGTACTTC. Its translation is CSVEQGRYEQYF.

V usage is TRBV9 and J usage is TRBJ2-2; 11 bases align to TRBD2. The germline V gene encodes CDR1 SGDLS and CDR2 YYNGEE. The CDR3 consists of 18 residues. V shed 3 bases, J shed 4 bases, and the junction held 11 bases outside the gene matches. CDR3 sequence: CASSAIAGGPGATGELFF. The CDR3 bases are TGTGCCAGCAGCGCGATAGCGGGGGGGCCGGGGGCCACCGGGGAGCTGTTTTTT.

The chain employs TRBV6-5 and TRBJ1-1; D is unresolved. V shed 6 bases and J shed 2 bases, with 4 bases lying between them. CDR1 and CDR2 (germline): MNHEY, SVGAGI. The CDR3 length is 11 residues. The CDR3 region has the DNA TGTGCCAGCAGCCACAACACTGAAGCTTTCTTT. Residues: CASSHNTEAFF.

The chain uses TRBV7-9 and TRBJ1-2, with D perhaps matching TRBD1 (5 bases). CDR1 SEHNR and CDR2 FQNEAQ come from the germline V gene (reference sequence). The V and J ends lost 3 bases and 4 bases respectively, with 12 bases between them. CDR3 size: 14 residues. The CDR3 reads CASSFHPGPYGYTF. The CDR3 DNA is TGTGCCAGCAGCTTTCATCCGGGACCCTATGGCTACACCTTC. Together with reference TRBV7-9 and TRBJ1-2, the CDR3 gives the full variable domain: DTGVSQNPRHKITKRGQNVTFRCDPISEHNRLYWYRQTLGQGPEFLTYFQNEAQLEKSRLLSDRFSAERPKGSFSTLEIQRTEQGDSAMYLCASSFHPGPYGYTFGSGTRLTVV.

The rearrangement links TRBV7-9 to TRBJ1-6; TRBD1 agrees at 9 bases. This CDR3 region has 15 residues. The germline V gene encodes CDR1 SEHNR and CDR2 FQNEAQ (reference sequence). V shed 5 bases and J 7 bases; nucleotides not matched to a gene: 6. The CDR3: CASSHGQGLNSPLHF. Here the CDR3 DNA reads TGTGCCAGCAGCCATGGACAGGGGCTAAATTCACCCCTCCACTTT.